This T cell receptor (beta chain) was captured by sequencing in a study of control samples from healthy donors and cancer patients. CDR1 and CDR2 (germline): SGHVS, FQNEAQ. This CDR3 is built from 15 residues. Trimming cost V 2 bases and J 2 bases, with 12 bases left between them. The data were produced by immunoSEQ multiplex PCR, yet TCRdb's version contains in-frame clones alone and is incomplete. The sample holds 85,000 to 100,000 clones, 85% to 95% seen once. The TCR originated in a man aged 18 to 30 in good health. Sequenced input: blood. This chain links TRBV7-8 with TRBJ1-2; no definite D call. CDR3 sequence: CASSLSPNPNYGYTF. CDR3 bases: TGTGCCAGCAGCTTATCCCCGAATCCGAACTATGGCTACACCTTC.